The source of this T cell receptor (beta chain) is a study of T cells in localized non-small cell lung cancer (TCRdb year 2020). About the study as a whole: T cell repertoires of about 230 early-stage NSCLC patients were analyzed, with tumors being compared against uninvolved tumor-adjacent lungs. The cohort was made up of approximately 250 treatment-naive NSCLC patients whose localized lung tumors had been resected. The mean age of the NSCLC patients was roughly 63 years, with about 130 men and approximately 100 women.

About this clone itself: It has no known antigen specificity. No much larger clonotype is one base removed from it; base qualities were not supplied.

TCR beta CDR3 regions were sequenced from DNA using the immunoSEQ Assay. As for how the authors treated the data: To compute T cell density, TCR beta template counts were normalized to usable DNA, which was estimated by amplifying housekeeping genes. The preseqR package was used to estimate richness by extrapolating to 400,000 templates for PBMC samples and to 120,000 templates for tissue samples. Clonality was calculated as one minus Pielou's evenness. To identify tissue-enriched TCRs, differential abundance testing was run on productive amino-acid clonotypes with a minimum total count of 5 and an alpha of 0.1. The Jaccard Index and the Morisita Overlap Index were used to quantify repertoire overlap between compartments. TCR beta CDR3s were clustered by GLIPH together with public tetramer-defined viral CDR3s, and at least three viral sequences plus V-gene enrichment were required for viral motifs. TCRdb's version of the immuneACCESS table is confined to in-frame rearrangements and falls short of the full clone set. An unresolved V gene accounts for under half of the shortfall where checked; the remainder is of unknown origin. The DNA gave D and trimming, while V, J and clone size come from that table. For this sample there are over 70,000 clones; 86% appear just once. The ten biggest clones cover roughly a fifth of the sample.

General findings and caveats noted by the study authors: Higher blood T cell density associated with longer overall survival, while higher adjacent-lung clonality associated with shorter survival. Multi-region tumor sequencing was not performed, so intratumor heterogeneity could not be excluded. A median of 57 of the top 100 tumor clones turned up in the paired uninvolved adjacent lung, and under 30 of those clones also ranked among the top 100 of that same adjacent lung. Because the study design was exploratory, TCR variables were selected using unadjusted p-values without false-discovery rate correction. The highest T cell clonality was observed in uninvolved tumor-adjacent lung, where clonality exceeded that of tumor, suggesting that antigenic responses were more focused in uninvolved tumor-adjacent lung.

At diagnosis, tumor, uninvolved tumor-adjacent lung and peripheral blood were collected and then preserved as a mix of FFPE and fresh-frozen material. For TCR repertoire profiling, blood samples were analyzed in the form of peripheral blood mononuclear cells. Sequences SNHLY (CDR1) and FYNNEI (CDR2) are obtained from the germline V gene. V is cut back by 6 bases and J by 6 bases, with 3 bases in the junction unmatched. Including cysteine and phenylalanine, the CDR3 has 14 amino acids. Only CDR3 DNA is held: 42 bases, read in frame from base 1. This sequence uses TRBV2 and TRBJ2-3; 13 junctional bases match TRBD2. The sample was peripheral blood, taken before any cancer treatment. This clonotype was sampled from a male donor aged 60 or older with stage III squamous cell lung carcinoma. The nucleotide sequence is given as TGTGCCAGCAGGACTAGCGGGGGGACGGATACGCAGTATTTT. Its product reads: CASRTSGGTDTQYF.